The present entry profiles one T cell receptor (beta chain) with its context. This CDR3 is 12 amino acids long. Germline values: CDR1 LGHNA, CDR2 YSLEER. This record belongs to a study of monozygotic twins with inflammatory bowel disease. TCRdb reprocessed the 5' RACE reads and stores each CDR3 protein as one record, lacking DNA. The sample data list over 350,000 distinct CDR3 sequences. The sequenced material came from blood. The TCR comes from a human donor with ulcerative colitis or Crohn's disease, or a healthy co-twin of an affected twin (not recorded which). V gene TRBV4-3 combines with J gene TRBJ2-7; TCRdb returns TRBD1, unconfirmable since there is no DNA. The CDR3 loop reads CASSPTGGEQYF.